This TCR beta chain was identified in a study of OX40 agonist ivuxolimab in advanced cancers. Turning to the study itself: Patients assigned to dose escalation were diagnosed with hepatocellular carcinoma, melanoma, renal cell or head and neck cancer. Approximately 40% of patients had received prior checkpoint inhibitor therapy.

TCRdb's copy holds only in-frame clones and misses some; the assay was immunoSEQ multiplex PCR. This sample yields about 32,000 clones, of which around nine tenths are seen a single time; approximately 4.8% belongs to the top ten. Blood draws occurred at baseline, cycle 4 day 1, and cycle 7 day 1. Findings and caveats of the study: Researchers report that CD8+ T cells had, on average, more expanded clones than CD4+.

Concerning this clone itself: Its antigen remains unknown.

The starting material was CD4+ or CD8+ T cells sorted from blood, obtained in a trial of the OX40 agonist ivuxolimab. The source is an adult with an advanced solid tumor such as melanoma, head and neck, liver or kidney cancer.

The CDR3 sequence: CASSLVGYGTEKLFF. The CDR3 bases are TGTGCCAGCAGCTTAGTGGGCTATGGCACTGAAAAACTGTTTTTT. The chain has TRBV11-2 and TRBJ1-4; unclear D gene. The CDR3 has 15 residues. The V end lost 1 base, the J end lost 7 bases, and 13 bases lay between the germline ends. Per the germline V gene, CDR1 is SGHAT and CDR2 is FQNNGV.